Following are 3 T cell receptor beta chains from one sample sequenced in a study of T cell responses to AZD1222 COVID-19 vaccine. Produced via immunoSEQ multiplex PCR; TCRdb's table is partial and in-frame only. Among approximately 100,000 clones listed, 92% were seen once. The sequences come from peripheral blood, collected on day 0 of AZD1222 vaccination. These receptor sequences come from an adult in good health.

The gene calls are TRBV19 and TRBJ2-6; D may be TRBD2 (5 bases). With 6 bases removed from V and 4 bases from J, the gap between germline ends came to 13 bases. Germline V gene lookup returns CDR1 LNHDA and CDR2 SQIVND (reference sequence). The CDR3 length is 15 residues. CDR3: CASRAPGSGANVLTF. The CDR3 nucleotides read TGTGCCAGTAGGGCTCCGGGGTCCGGGGCCAACGTCCTGACTTTC.

This sequence joins TRBV30 and TRBJ1-1; D unclear. Germline V gene data show CDR1 as GTSNPN and CDR2 as SVGIG (reference sequence). The CDR3 loop spans 13 amino acids. V lost 8 bases and J lost 0, with 13 bases in between. DNA of the CDR3: TGTGCCCCAAACATGGTTTTGAACACTGAAGCTTTCTTT. Protein: CAPNMVLNTEAFF.

This chain links TRBV5-4 with TRBJ2-7; TRBD2 agrees at 9 bases. The J segment lost 5 bases and the V segment lost 3 bases, leaving 9 bases of the junction unmatched. This CDR3 region has 15 residues. Germline V gene data show CDR1 as SGHNT and CDR2 as YYREEE (reference sequence). The CDR3 loop is CASSSGAGGPNEQYF. In DNA, the CDR3 is TGTGCCAGCAGCTCGGGGGCGGGGGGGCCGAACGAGCAGTACTTC.